The 18 T cell receptor beta chains in this list originate from one sample, sequenced in a study of response to subunit inactivated influenza vaccine. TCRdb re-called the RT-PCR reads with MiXCR, one entry per CDR3 protein. This sample has some 150,000 distinct CDR3 sequences, with 9.5% to 15% found just once. These records were also assigned to another study, of T cells expressing NK-cell markers. That work states: What made the TCR beta cDNA was 5'RACE template switching with UMIs.

Material: CD8+ T cells sorted from PBMCs, obtained 11 to 12 days after vaccination. All receptors come from a man aged 50-59 years who received an inactivated influenza vaccine.

The V gene is TRBV7-9, the J gene TRBJ1-2; D not resolved. CDR3 length: 12 amino acids. Per the germline V gene, CDR1 is SEHNR and CDR2 is FQNEAQ (reference sequence). V was shortened by 8 bases and J by 6 bases, with 13 bases between the two germline ends. The CDR3 region has the DNA TGTGCCAGCTCGAGAGGAGAGAATGGCTACACCTTC. Residues: CASSRGENGYTF. Together with reference TRBV7-9 and TRBJ1-2, the CDR3 gives the full variable domain: DTGVSQNPRHKITKRGQNVTFRCDPISEHNRLYWYRQTLGQGPEFLTYFQNEAQLEKSRLLSDRFSAERPKGSFSTLEIQRTEQGDSAMYLCASSRGENGYTFGSGTRLTVV.

This clonotype has only one observation. The rearrangement uses TRBV30 and TRBJ2-5; 7 positions agree with TRBD2. This CDR3 has 15 amino acids. V was clipped by 0 bases and J by 4 bases; unmatched bases: 8. Germline assignment: CDR1 GTSNPN and CDR2 SVGIG (reference sequence). CDR3 coding DNA: TGTGCCTGGAGTGTACACGGGGGGAGTGGAGAGACCCAGTACTTC. Translating gives CAWSVHGGSGETQYF.

The chain has TRBV7-9 and TRBJ1-3, with TRBD1 as a possible D gene (5 bases). The length of the CDR3 is 15 residues. Trimming removed 5 bases from V and 3 bases from J, with 14 bases in between. CDR1 and CDR2 from the germline V gene are SEHNR and FQNEAQ (reference sequence). The CDR3 sequence is CASSPVRGYGNTIYF. In DNA, the CDR3 is TGTGCCAGCAGCCCCGTGAGGGGTTATGGAAACACCATATATTTT.

The rearrangement links TRBV7-2 to TRBJ2-7; maybe TRBD2 (8 bases). The germline gives CDR1 SGHTA, CDR2 FQGNSA. The V and J ends lost 3 bases and 0 bases respectively, with 15 bases between them. The CDR3 is 16 amino acids. CDR3 protein: CASSFGGGTDSYEQYF. The CDR3 nucleotides are TGTGCCAGCAGCTTCGGGGGGGGGACAGACTCCTACGAGCAGTACTTC.

This clonotype was observed a handful of times. The J gene is TRBJ2-3, the V gene TRBV28; possible D gene TRBD2, 5 bases. The CDR3 sequence is 12 residues long. Trimming removed 3 bases at V and 6 bases at J, with 7 bases between. Germline CDR1 reads MDHEN; CDR2 reads SYDVKM. DNA of the CDR3: TGTGCCAGCAGTTTTAGAGGGGATACGCAGTATTTT. Its protein product is CASSFRGDTQYF.

The rearrangement uses TRBV4-1 and TRBJ1-6; unclear D gene. The germline gives CDR1 MGHRA, CDR2 YSYEKL. This CDR3 contains 17 residues. The ends were cut back, 0 bases at V and 0 bases at J, with 9 bases in the middle. CDR3: CASSQEVRSSYNSPLHF. DNA of the CDR3: TGCGCCAGCAGCCAAGAGGTCAGGAGCTCCTATAATTCACCCCTCCACTTT.

V is TRBV7-2 and J is TRBJ2-1; 12 bases align to TRBD2. CDR1 and CDR2 from the germline V gene are SGHTA and FQGNSA. This CDR3 is built from 16 residues. Unmatched junction bases numbered 7, after V lost 5 bases and J lost 5 bases. DNA for the CDR3: TGTGCCAGCAGCGCGTGGACTAGCGGGGCTAACAATGAGCAGTTCTTC. Translation gives CASSAWTSGANNEQFF.

The gene calls are TRBV10-3 and TRBJ2-1; the D call may be TRBD1 or TRBD2 (6 bases each). Germline V gene sequence: CDR1 ENHRY, CDR2 SYGVKD. There are 13 residues in the CDR3. With 7 bases removed from V and 6 bases from J, the gap between germline ends came to 13 bases. The DNA of the CDR3 is TGTGCCATCAAGGGGGAGGTGCCCAATGAGCAGTTCTTC. As protein: CAIKGEVPNEQFF.

This clonotype was detected only a few times. V gene TRBV6-1 combines with J gene TRBJ2-7; D might be TRBD1 or TRBD2, each matching 5 bases. Germline lookup yields CDR1 MNHNS and CDR2 SASEGT. CDR3 length equals 15 residues. Trimming took off 8 bases at V and 5 bases at J, with 22 bases between the two ends. This CDR3 is CASRLTAMRGHEQYF. Written as DNA, the CDR3 is TGTGCCAGCCGGCTGACAGCCATGAGGGGACACGAGCAGTACTTC.

Only a few counts were recorded for this clonotype. The rearrangement uses TRBV15 and TRBJ1-1; D call uncertain. CDR1 is LNHNV, CDR2 YYDKDF, per germline (reference sequence). This CDR3 spans 13 amino acids. V was shortened by 5 bases and J by 2 bases, with 9 bases between the two germline ends. The CDR3 sequence is CATSLTPNTEAFF. The CDR3 bases are TGTGCCACCAGCCTAACTCCTAACACTGAAGCTTTCTTT. Variable domain in full (rest from reference TRBV15 and TRBJ1-1): DAMVIQNPRYQVTQFGKPVTLSCSQTLNHNVMYWYQQKSSQAPKLLFHYYDKDFNNEADTPDNFQSRRPNTSFCFLDIRSPGLGDTAMYLCATSLTPNTEAFFGQGTRLTVV.

V gene TRBV28 combines with J gene TRBJ2-5; TRBD1 is a possible D gene (6 bases). The germline V gene encodes CDR1 MDHEN and CDR2 SYDVKM. Deletions cut 0 bases from V and 2 bases from J, with 10 bases between. This CDR3 has 15 amino acids. The CDR3 spells CASSLWLQGQETQYF. Written as DNA, the CDR3 is TGTGCCAGCAGTTTATGGTTGCAGGGGCAAGAGACCCAGTACTTC.

V gene TRBV12-3 or TRBV12-4 combines with J gene TRBJ2-2; 12 bases line up with TRBD2. V was pared by 2 bases and J by 5 bases, with 6 bases of the junction left unmatched. CDR3 length: 17 amino acids. CDR3 DNA sequence: TGTGCCAGCAGTTTATTTCTAGCGGGAGGGCCAACCGGGGAGCTGTTTTTT. Protein: CASSLFLAGGPTGELFF.

The CDR3 reads CASSDAGTENTEAFF. The CDR3, as DNA: TGTGCCAGCAGCGATGCCGGGACAGAGAACACTGAAGCTTTCTTT. The rearrangement links TRBV7-6 to TRBJ1-1; TRBD1 matches at 7 bases. Germline CDR1 and CDR2: SGHVS and FNYEAQ. The CDR3 is 15 residues long. J gave up 1 base and V 5 bases, and 7 bases lay outside the gene matches. Together with reference TRBV7-6 and TRBJ1-1, the CDR3 gives the full variable domain: GAGVSQSPRYKVTKRGQDVALRCDPISGHVSLYWYRQALGQGPEFLTYFNYEAQQDKSGLPNDRFSAERPEGSISTLTIQRTEQRDSAMYRCASSDAGTENTEAFFGQGTRLTVV.

J is TRBJ2-5 and V is TRBV4-3, with D possibly matching TRBD2 (6 bases). The germline V gene has CDR1 LGHNA and CDR2 YSLEER. V was trimmed by 0 bases and J by 5 bases, leaving 16 bases between them. CDR3 size: 16 residues. Here the CDR3 reads CASSQDEPGASETQYF. CDR3 nucleotide sequence: TGCGCCAGCAGCCAAGATGAGCCGGGAGCGTCCGAGACCCAGTACTTC.

This clonotype came up many times. The rearrangement joins TRBV28 to TRBJ1-5; 9 nucleotides align to TRBD1. The CDR3 contains 17 residues. Germline loops: CDR1 MDHEN, CDR2 SYDVKM. V was clipped by 3 bases and J by 0 bases; unmatched bases: 6. CDR3 amino acids: CASSLGQGLYSNQPQHF. CDR3 DNA: TGTGCCAGCAGTTTGGGACAGGGTCTCTATAGCAATCAGCCCCAGCATTTT.

The chain combines TRBV4-2 with TRBJ2-4; 9 positions agree with TRBD2. J gave up 4 bases and V 1 base, and 8 bases lay outside the gene matches. The CDR3 extends over 17 amino acids. Germline CDR1 reads LGHNA; CDR2 reads YNFKEQ. In DNA form, the CDR3 reads TGTGCCAGCAGCCAAGCGGGACTAGCAGAACTTAAAAACATTCAGTACTTC. It yields the protein CASSQAGLAELKNIQYF.

V is TRBV4-1 and J is TRBJ1-1; TRBD1 agrees at 9 bases. Trimming removed 3 bases from V and 8 bases from J; junction bases left unmatched: 13. The CDR3 spans 16 residues. CDR1 is MGHRA and CDR2 is YSYEKL in the germline V gene. The CDR3 nucleotides are TGCGCCAGCAGCCATACAGGGGGCGCAACCGATAAAGAAGCTTTCTTT. Its protein product is CASSHTGGATDKEAFF.

CDR3 nucleotide sequence: TGTGCCATCAGTGACGGCTACGAGCAGTACTTC. Protein: CAISDGYEQYF. The rearrangement uses TRBV10-3 and TRBJ2-7; no clear D gene. The CDR3 is made up of 11 amino acids. The germline V gene has CDR1 ENHRY and CDR2 SYGVKD. V was trimmed by 3 bases and J by 3 bases, leaving 3 bases between them.